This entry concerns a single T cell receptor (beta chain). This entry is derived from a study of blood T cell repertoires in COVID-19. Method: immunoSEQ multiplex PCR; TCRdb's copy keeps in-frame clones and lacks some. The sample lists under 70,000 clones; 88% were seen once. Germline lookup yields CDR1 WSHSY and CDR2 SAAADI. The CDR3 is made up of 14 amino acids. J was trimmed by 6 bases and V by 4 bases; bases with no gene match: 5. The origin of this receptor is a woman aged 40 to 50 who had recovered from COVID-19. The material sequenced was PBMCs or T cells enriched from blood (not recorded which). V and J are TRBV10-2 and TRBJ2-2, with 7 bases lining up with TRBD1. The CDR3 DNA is TGCGCCAGCAGTGGACAGGGTGGAGCCGGGGAGCTGTTTTTT. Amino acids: CASSGQGGAGELFF.